A selection of T cell receptor beta chains follows, all from one sample in a study of blood T cell repertoires in COVID-19. This table comes from immunoSEQ multiplex PCR, and its TCRdb copy is limited to in-frame clones, with some not included. The repertoire holds approximately 150,000 clones, with around 82% as singletons. Sequencing was performed on PBMCs or T cells enriched from blood (not recorded which). The receptors shown here come from a man in his fifties or sixties who had recovered from COVID-19. The CDR3 runs from the conserved cysteine through the conserved F or W. D genes are given only for firm matches. Part of the rows lack a size; the others show once, few, many or a class for expanded clones.

size: .
D: .
J: TRBJ1-3
V: TRBV30
length: 15
DNA: TGTGCCTGGAGTCCTCCTTGGAGCTCTGGAAACACCATATATTTT
CDR3: CAWSPPWSSGNTIYF

size: .
D: TRBD2
J: TRBJ2-7
V: TRBV10-3
length: 15
DNA: TGTGCCATCAGTGGGAGGGGCGGGGGGCCCTACGAGCAGTACTTC
CDR3: CAISGRGGGPYEQYF

size: .
D: TRBD1
J: TRBJ2-4
V: TRBV27
length: 16
DNA: TGTGCCAGCAGTTCGACAGGGGGACCAGCCAAAAACATTCAGTACTTC
CDR3: CASSSTGGPAKNIQYF

size: .
D: TRBD2
J: TRBJ2-1
V: TRBV7-2
length: 15
DNA: TGTGCCAGCAGCTCAGGCGCGGGGGGGGTCAATGAGCAGTTCTTC
CDR3: CASSSGAGGVNEQFF

size: .
D: TRBD1
J: TRBJ1-1
V: TRBV28
length: 15
DNA: TGTGCCAGCAGTTTTGGGGACAGGGCGGTCACTGAAGCTTTCTTT
CDR3: CASSFGDRAVTEAFF

size: .
D: TRBD2
J: TRBJ2-1
V: TRBV28
length: 13
DNA: TGTGCCAGTACAACTAGCGGGAGGAGTGAGCAGTTCTTC
CDR3: CASTTSGRSEQFF

size: .
D: .
J: TRBJ1-2
V: TRBV9
length: 12
DNA: TGTGCCAGCAGTGCAGGGGTCTGGGGCTACACCTTC
CDR3: CASSAGVWGYTF

size: .
D: .
J: TRBJ2-1
V: TRBV28
length: 15
DNA: TGTGCCAGCAGTTTATTTAGAACCTTATACAATGAGCAGTTCTTC
CDR3: CASSLFRTLYNEQFF

size: .
D: TRBD1
J: TRBJ2-1
V: TRBV4-2
length: 17
DNA: TGTGCCAGCAGCCATCCCCGGGGACAGGTAACCTACAATGAGCAGTTCTTC
CDR3: CASSHPRGQVTYNEQFF

size: .
D: TRBD1
J: TRBJ2-3
V: TRBV10-3
length: 17
DNA: TGTGCCATCAGTGAAAAGAGGCCGGGACAGGGAGTTGATACGCAGTATTTT
CDR3: CAISEKRPGQGVDTQYF

size: once
D: TRBD1
J: TRBJ1-5
V: TRBV28
length: 15
DNA: TGTGCCAGCAGTTCCGGGACAGGGGGCGTTCAGCCCCAGCATTTT
CDR3: CASSSGTGGVQPQHF

size: .
D: TRBD2
J: TRBJ2-3
V: TRBV2
length: 16
DNA: TGTGCCAGCAGGGCTCCGGGACTAGGGGGTAAAGATACGCAGTATTTT
CDR3: CASRAPGLGGKDTQYF

size: few
D: .
J: TRBJ1-1
V: TRBV3-1/TRBV3-2
length: 14
DNA: TGTGCCAGCAGCCTGGACACCCAGGGGACTGAAGCTTTCTTT
CDR3: CASSLDTQGTEAFF

size: .
D: .
J: TRBJ1-5
V: TRBV21-1
length: 17
DNA: TGTGCCAGCAGCAAAGAGAAGGGGCTTATATCGGGTCAGCCCCAGCATTTT
CDR3: CASSKEKGLISGQPQHF

size: .
D: .
J: TRBJ1-1
V: TRBV25-1
length: 12
DNA: TGTGCCTCCAAATGGGAGGACACTGAAGCTTTCTTT
CDR3: CASKWEDTEAFF

size: .
D: TRBD1
J: TRBJ1-2
V: TRBV28
length: 15
DNA: TGTGCCAGCAGTAAGGACAGGGGGTTAGGCTATGGCTACACCTTC
CDR3: CASSKDRGLGYGYTF

size: once
D: .
J: TRBJ2-5
V: TRBV6-2/TRBV6-3
length: 19
DNA: TGTGCCAGCAGTTACTCACCCATTTCATTCCGGGACTCTCAAGAGACCCAGTACTTC
CDR3: CASSYSPISFRDSQETQYF

size: .
D: .
J: TRBJ1-2
V: TRBV3-1/TRBV3-2
length: 14
DNA: TGTGCCAGCAGCCCCGCAGGGATTAACTATGGCTACACCTTC
CDR3: CASSPAGINYGYTF

size: .
D: TRBD2
J: TRBJ2-2
V: TRBV6-6
length: 15
DNA: TGTGCCAGCAGTTTGGGACTAGCGGACACCGGGGAGCTGTTTTTT
CDR3: CASSLGLADTGELFF

size: .
D: TRBD1
J: TRBJ2-7
V: TRBV28
length: 14
DNA: TGTGCCAGCACCTACCGGGACAGGTTAACCGAGCAGTACTTC
CDR3: CASTYRDRLTEQYF

size: .
D: TRBD2
J: TRBJ2-2
V: TRBV28
length: 13
DNA: TGTGCCGCCAGCGGGGGGTCCCGGGGGGAGCTGTTTTTT
CDR3: CAASGGSRGELFF